A single sample gave rise to the 25 T cell receptor beta chains below, sequenced in a study of somatic reversion in DOCK8 deficiency. TRB libraries came from one-step amplicon PCR on 85 to 100 ng genomic DNA with EuroClonality-NGS primers. TCRdb reanalysed the multiplex PCR reads using MiXCR and keeps one entry per CDR3 protein. The table lists around 1,400 distinct CDR3 sequences, about 30% of them singletons. The specimen sequenced was peripheral blood. These receptors came from a human donor with DOCK8 deficiency.

This clonotype is judged medium-sized. DNA for the CDR3: TGTGCCAGTAGTATTCGGGCAGGCTCGAGCTCTGGAAACACCATATATTTT. Translated, it gives CASSIRAGSSSGNTIYF. This chain connects TRBV19 to TRBJ1-3; D uncertain. The germline V and J ends were trimmed by 3 bases and 0 bases, with 15 bases remaining between them. Per the germline V gene, CDR1 is LNHDA and CDR2 is SQIVND (reference sequence). CDR3 length equals 17 residues.

The sample holds a few counts of this clonotype. The rearrangement joins TRBV20-1 to TRBJ2-7, with D unclear. The germline V gene encodes CDR1 DFQATT and CDR2 SNEGSKA (reference sequence). The length of the CDR3 is 12 residues. V was clipped by 3 bases and J by 5 bases, with 11 bases between them. Here the CDR3 DNA reads TGCAGTGCTAGCCCCGATACGGACGAGCAGTACTTC. Its protein product is CSASPDTDEQYF.

This chain links TRBV5-6 with TRBJ1-2; no clear D gene. V was shortened by 1 base and J by 8 bases, with 9 bases between the two germline ends. CDR1 and CDR2 from the germline V gene are SGHDT and YYEEEE. There are 12 residues in the CDR3. The CDR3 coding sequence is TGTGCCAGCAGCTTGAGCCTTTACGGCTACACCTTC. Translated, it gives CASSLSLYGYTF.

This rearrangement joins TRBV20-1 to TRBJ2-5; D is undetermined. CDR1 DFQATT and CDR2 SNEGSKA come from the germline V gene (reference sequence). V dropped 6 bases and J dropped 5 bases, with 10 bases sitting between them. The length of the CDR3 is 11 residues. CDR3 protein: CSAGLGETQYF. CDR3 bases: TGCAGTGCCGGTTTAGGGGAGACCCAGTACTTC.

This clonotype turned up a few times. V and J are TRBV28 and TRBJ1-2; TRBD1 matches at 7 bases. The CDR3 loop spans 15 amino acids. V dropped 6 bases and J dropped 4; count of bases not matched to a gene: 11. The germline gives CDR1 MDHEN, CDR2 SYDVKM. The CDR3 is CASSWTGRGPYGYTF. The CDR3 region has the DNA TGTGCCAGCAGCTGGACAGGTCGGGGGCCCTATGGCTACACCTTC.

The count of this clonotype is one. The chain combines TRBV10-3 with TRBJ2-7, with D possibly TRBD1 on 6 matching bases. The CDR3 is made up of 15 amino acids. V shed 0 bases and J shed 0 bases, with 9 bases lying between them. The germline gives CDR1 ENHRY, CDR2 SYGVKD. This CDR3 is CAISESTGRSYEQYF. The CDR3 coding sequence is TGTGCCATCAGTGAGTCGACAGGTCGCTCCTACGAGCAGTACTTC.

At least ten counts were recorded for this clonotype. The chain uses TRBV28 and TRBJ2-7; D gene uncertain. The CDR3 has 12 amino acids. Trimming stripped 7 bases from V and 5 bases from J, with 12 bases between. Germline loops: CDR1 MDHEN, CDR2 SYDVKM. CDR3 DNA: TGTGCCAGCAACTCCTCCCCCGACGAGCAGTACTTC. Its protein product is CASNSSPDEQYF.

The table lists this clonotype with a count of one. A read error may be the cause here, since a much bigger clone is one base away. The chain joins TRBV30 to TRBJ1-6; no clear D gene. Trimming removed 2 bases at V and 7 bases at J, with 12 bases between. Germline CDR1 is GTSNPN and CDR2 is SVGIG (reference sequence). The CDR3 has 14 amino acids. DNA of the CDR3: TGTGCCTGGAGTCTCGACGGGGTGAATTCACCCCTCCACTTT. Protein: CAWSLDGVNSPLHF.

The J gene is TRBJ2-7, the V gene TRBV4-1; D may be TRBD1 (5 bases). V shed 0 bases and J shed 7 bases, with 10 bases lying between them. From germline, CDR1 is MGHRA and CDR2 YSYEKL. The CDR3 is 13 amino acids. The CDR3 loop is CASSQDQGREQYF. The DNA of the CDR3 is TGCGCCAGCAGCCAAGATCAGGGAAGGGAGCAGTACTTC.

This clonotype is categorized as medium-sized. This chain uses TRBV3-1 with TRBJ1-1, with D uncertain. The CDR3 totals 13 residues. The germline V and J ends were trimmed by 4 bases and 0 bases, with 6 bases remaining between them. Looked up from germline, CDR1 is LGHDT and CDR2 is YNNKEL (reference sequence). The CDR3: CASSPQLNTEAFF. In DNA, the CDR3 is TGTGCCAGCAGCCCACAGCTGAACACTGAAGCTTTCTTT.

CDR3 sequence: CASSLISGAYEQYV. The CDR3 DNA is TGTGCCAGCAGCTTGATTTCCGGGGCCTACGAGCAGTACGTC. The chain employs TRBV5-6 and TRBJ2-7; possible D gene TRBD2, 5 bases. Germline V lookup: CDR1 SGHDT, CDR2 YYEEEE. The CDR3 runs to 14 residues. The ends were cut back, 1 base at V and 2 bases at J, with 10 bases in the middle.

In its sample, this clonotype was seen a few times. This rearrangement joins TRBV19 to TRBJ2-7; TRBD2 might be the D (5 bases). From germline, CDR1 is LNHDA and CDR2 SQIVND (reference sequence). The CDR3 loop spans 15 amino acids. V lost 1 base, J lost 0 bases, and 10 bases lay in between. Here the CDR3 DNA reads TGTGCCAGTAGTATAGGTGGACGGGACTCCTACGAGCAGTACTTC. Translation: CASSIGGRDSYEQYF.

On this clonotype itself: Here the CDR3 omits its conserved ending phenylalanine or tryptophan, so a read error is the likely source. This rearrangement joins TRBV5-4 to TRBJ1-3; no firm D call. CDR3 length equals 15 residues. Trimming cost V 3 bases and J 0 bases, with 10 bases left between them. Germline loops: CDR1 SGHNT, CDR2 YYREEE (reference sequence). The CDR3 nucleotides are TGTGCCAGCAGCTCCGGACGACTCTCTGGAAACACCATATATCTT. This translates into CASSSGRLSGNTIYL.

CDR3 sequence: CASSPQDRGKFYGYTF. The CDR3 nucleotides are TGTGCCAGCAGCCCTCAGGACAGGGGGAAATTCTATGGCTACACCTTC. The gene calls are TRBV28 and TRBJ1-2, with 10 bases identical to TRBD1. The germline V gene has CDR1 MDHEN and CDR2 SYDVKM. The CDR3 is 16 amino acids. The V gene end was trimmed by 6 bases and the J gene end by 4 bases; junction bases not matched to a gene: 11.

This clonotype is medium-sized (0.01 to 0.1%) within its sample. The chain has TRBV5-6 and TRBJ1-2; D remains ambiguous. Germline-derived CDR1 and CDR2 are SGHDT and YYEEEE. V lost 0 bases to trimming and J lost 4 bases, with 10 bases between them. The length of the CDR3 is 14 residues. Here the CDR3 reads CASSLASGLYGYTF. The CDR3 region has the DNA TGTGCCAGCAGCTTGGCCAGCGGACTCTATGGCTACACCTTC.

This clonotype was seen a handful of times. This chain uses TRBV7-2 with TRBJ1-1; 9 bases are a match to TRBD1. Germline V CDR1 and CDR2: SGHTA, FQGNSA. The trim removed 5 bases at V and 9 bases at J, leaving 7 bases unmatched. The CDR3 is 13 amino acids. CDR3 in DNA: TGTGCCAGCAGCATACGGACAGGGGATCAAGCTTTCTTT. Its translation is CASSIRTGDQAFF.

This clonotype was counted only a few times. The chain carries TRBV7-9 and TRBJ1-4; no reliable D call. V was trimmed by 2 bases and J by 7 bases, leaving 11 bases between them. The CDR3 is 14 amino acids. Germline assignment: CDR1 SEHNR and CDR2 FQNEAQ (reference sequence). Here the CDR3 DNA reads TGTGCCAGCAGCTTAAATTCAGGTTCTGAAAAACTGTTTTTT. Translation gives CASSLNSGSEKLFF.

Judged by abundance, this clonotype is medium-sized. The chain couples TRBV5-6 to TRBJ1-1; tentatively, D is TRBD1 (5 bases). V shed 0 bases and J shed 2 bases, with 17 bases lying between them. Germline V CDR1 and CDR2: SGHDT, YYEEEE. The CDR3 totals 17 residues. CDR3 amino acids: CASSLVFGDRGNTEAFF. CDR3 in DNA: TGTGCCAGCAGCTTGGTTTTTGGGGATAGGGGAAACACTGAAGCTTTCTTT. The full variable domain, in which reference TRBV5-6 and TRBJ1-1 provide the parts outside the CDR3, is DAGVTQSPTHLIKTRGQQVTLRCSPKSGHDTVSWYQQALGQGPQFIFQYYEEEERQRGNFPDRFSGHQFPNYSSELNVNALLLGDSALYLCASSLVFGDRGNTEAFFGQGTRLTVV.

In this sample, this clonotype is medium-sized. This chain links TRBV11-3 with TRBJ1-2; TRBD1 matches 12 bases. Germline lookup yields CDR1 SGHNT and CDR2 YENEEA. V trimming: 4 bases; J trimming: 7 bases; junction bases outside the gene matches: 7. This CDR3 is 15 amino acids long. CDR3 DNA sequence: TGTGCCAGCAGCTCGTCGGGACAGGGGGCCATTGGCTACACCTTC. Amino acids: CASSSSGQGAIGYTF.

The rearrangement links TRBV9 to TRBJ1-2; weak D call: TRBD1 (5 bases). CDR3 length equals 11 residues. The V end was cut by 7 bases, the J end by 8 bases, with 12 bases between. Germline V gene sequence: CDR1 SGDLS, CDR2 YYNGEE. This CDR3 reads CASGGPGGYTF. CDR3 bases: TGTGCCAGCGGGGGACCGGGAGGCTACACCTTC.

This CDR3 is CSASFLGVNQPQHF. As DNA, the CDR3 is TGCAGTGCTAGTTTTCTAGGGGTAAATCAGCCCCAGCATTTT. The chain recombines TRBV20-1 with TRBJ1-5; possibly TRBD1 for D (5 bases). Trimming took 3 bases from V and 4 from J, leaving 13 bases between them. The length of the CDR3 is 14 residues. Germline CDR1 and CDR2: DFQATT and SNEGSKA (reference sequence).

The sample holds a few counts of this clonotype. The chain recombines TRBV11-2 with TRBJ2-1; TRBD2 aligns across 9 bases. The germline V gene has CDR1 SGHAT and CDR2 FQNNGV. There are 17 residues in the CDR3. The V segment lost 0 bases and the J segment 10 bases; nucleotides outside the gene matches: 13. CDR3: CASSLDARTSAPGEQFF. The CDR3 DNA sequence: TGTGCCAGCAGCTTAGATGCACGGACTAGCGCCCCTGGGGAGCAGTTCTTC.

This chain links TRBV20-1 with TRBJ1-2; D gene ambiguous. The V gene lost 6 bases and the J gene lost 5 bases, with 13 bases spanning the gap. This CDR3 has 12 amino acids. Germline V CDR1 and CDR2: DFQATT, SNEGSKA (reference sequence). The CDR3 DNA reads as TGCAGTGCGGTCCGGGCTTCTTATGGCTACACCTTC. Protein: CSAVRASYGYTF.

This clonotype is medium-sized in the sample. The chain employs TRBV30 and TRBJ2-7; 10 bases are a match to TRBD1. After removal of 3 bases from V and 3 bases from J, the junction contained 5 bases not matched to a gene. This CDR3 is built from 14 residues. Germline V gives CDR1 GTSNPN, CDR2 SVGIG (reference sequence). Here the CDR3 DNA reads TGTGCCTGGAGCCCCGGGACAGGGGTCTACGAGCAGTACTTC. Translating it yields CAWSPGTGVYEQYF.

As to this clonotype: A far larger clone is only one base removed, so a read error is likely. V and J are TRBV12-3 or TRBV12-4 and TRBJ1-6, with TRBD1 as a possible D gene (5 bases). The J call may be incorrect, as the DNA end agrees better with TRBJ1-1. The CDR3 extends over 14 amino acids. This chain's CDR3 is CASTKGEVNTEAFF. The DNA of the CDR3 is TGTGCCAGCACCAAAGGGGAGGTGAACACTGAAGCTTTCTTT.